Below are 29 T cell receptor beta chains sequenced from a single sample in a study of cytomegalovirus exposure and HLA in healthy donors. PCR employed 60 Vbeta and 13 Jbeta primers. Assay: immunoSEQ multiplex PCR; the TCRdb copy retains only in-frame clones and omits some. The sample shows about 250,000 clones, under 80% of them seen only once. Input material: PBMCs. The receptors were sampled from a female donor in good health and CMV-seronegative.

The rearrangement uses TRBV5-1 and TRBJ1-3; D possibly corresponds to TRBD1 (5 bases). This CDR3 region has 14 residues. CDR1 SGHRS and CDR2 YFSETQ come from the germline V gene. Trimming took 5 bases from V and 0 from J, leaving 9 bases between them. CDR3 protein: CASRTEISGNTIYF. For the CDR3, the DNA is TGCGCCAGCAGGACAGAAATCTCTGGAAACACCATATATTTT.

This chain joins TRBV6-5 and TRBJ2-7; D gene unclear. Germline V gene sequence: CDR1 MNHEY, CDR2 SVGAGI. V shed 7 bases and J shed 13 bases, with 17 bases lying between them. The CDR3 spans 11 residues. In nucleotides, the CDR3 is TGTGCCAGCACCGATACCCAGGTAGTCTACTTC. Translation: CASTDTQVVYF.

This chain connects TRBV4-1 to TRBJ2-5; 7 bases are shared with TRBD1. The J call may not be correct, given that the DNA end is closer to TRBJ2-7. The germline gives CDR1 MGHRA, CDR2 YSYEKL. There are 17 residues in the CDR3. The chain's CDR3 is CASSQLPGQAASYEQYF. CDR3 in DNA: TGCGCCAGCAGCCAGTTGCCCGGACAGGCGGCCTCCTACGAGCAGTACTTC.

V gene TRBV15 combines with J gene TRBJ2-7; 9 nucleotides match TRBD1. This CDR3 spans 15 amino acids. Germline loops: CDR1 LNHNV, CDR2 YYDKDF (reference sequence). After removal of 2 bases from V and 2 bases from J, the junction contained 4 bases not matched to a gene. In DNA, the CDR3 is TGTGCCACCAGCAGACCGGACAGGGGCCCCTACGAGCAGTACTTC. Its protein product is CATSRPDRGPYEQYF.

Only a few counts were recorded for this clone. The sample contains more than one DNA sequence encoding this CDR3. The V gene is TRBV5-6, the J gene TRBJ2-5; D is unresolved. V was clipped by 2 bases and J by 5 bases, with 4 bases between them. CDR1 SGHDT and CDR2 YYEEEE come from the germline V gene. The CDR3 is 11 amino acids. CDR3 bases: TGTGCCAGCAGCTTCCAGGAGACCCAGTACTTC. Protein: CASSFQETQYF.

This clone was detected once. CDR3 sequence reads: CASSAGTGDRSNYGYTF. CDR3 DNA sequence: TGTGCCAGCAGCGCGGGGACAGGGGACCGTTCTAACTATGGCTACACCTTC. The gene calls are TRBV9 and TRBJ1-2, with 10 positions matching TRBD1. This CDR3 comprises 17 residues. V shed 3 bases, J shed 0 bases, and the junction held 8 bases outside the gene matches. Germline CDR1 is SGDLS and CDR2 is YYNGEE.

This sequence joins TRBV10-3 and TRBJ2-5; unclear D gene. Germline CDR1 and CDR2: ENHRY and SYGVKD. Between the trimmed V and J ends, which lost 6 bases and 0 bases, there was a span of 8 bases. This CDR3 has 13 residues. The CDR3 spells CAISDTYQETQYF. The CDR3 nucleotides are TGTGCCATCAGCGACACGTACCAAGAGACCCAGTACTTC.

The V call is TRBV7-3, the J call TRBJ2-1; 9 bases fit TRBD2. From germline, CDR1 is SGHTA and CDR2 FQGTGA. Unmatched junction bases numbered 10, after V lost 3 bases and J lost 10 bases. CDR3 length equals 15 residues. This chain's CDR3 is CASSLTSGSRPEQFF. In DNA, the CDR3 is TGTGCCAGCAGCTTGACTAGCGGTTCTCGTCCAGAGCAGTTCTTC.

The chain combines TRBV29-1 with TRBJ1-2; 7 nucleotides agree with TRBD1. This CDR3 is 13 amino acids long. The J segment lost 0 bases and the V segment lost 7 bases, leaving 5 bases of the junction unmatched. Germline CDR1 is SQVTM and CDR2 is ANQGSEA. The chain's CDR3 is CSARDSPNYGYTF. The CDR3 coding sequence is TGCAGCGCTCGGGACAGTCCTAACTATGGCTACACCTTC.

The V call is TRBV23-1, the J call TRBJ2-7, with TRBD1 identical over 9 bases. TRBV23-1 is recorded as an ORF, its role being uncertain. The CDR3 is 18 residues long. The J segment lost 0 bases and the V segment lost 4 bases, leaving 13 bases of the junction unmatched. In nucleotides, the CDR3 is TGCGCCAGCAGTCCCCTCGGAACAGGGGGCAAAAACTCCTACGAGCAGTACTTC. Amino acid sequence: CASSPLGTGGKNSYEQYF.

The chain joins TRBV11-2 to TRBJ2-7; D remains ambiguous. In germline, CDR1 is SGHAT, CDR2 FQNNGV. This CDR3 has 13 residues. The ends were cut back, 5 bases at V and 4 bases at J, with 12 bases in the middle. The CDR3 region has the DNA TGTGCCAGCAGCCCTACCGTATTTTACGAGCAGTACTTC. It specifies CASSPTVFYEQYF.

The chain couples TRBV6-1 to TRBJ2-5; D not certain. The DNA end lines up better with TRBJ2-7; the J call may be wrong. The CDR3 covers 13 residues. The germline CDR1 and CDR2 sequences are MNHNS and SASEGT. This chain's CDR3 is CASSEAVLTEQYF. CDR3 sequence (DNA): TGTGCCAGCAGTGAAGCGGTCCTAACCGAGCAGTACTTC.

CDR3 sequence reads: CASSLARLAGVETQYF. DNA of the CDR3: TGTGCCAGCAGCTTAGCTCGACTAGCGGGAGTGGAGACCCAGTACTTC. The V call is TRBV11-3, the J call TRBJ2-5, with TRBD2 identical over 12 bases. The trim removed 1 base at V and 5 bases at J, leaving 5 bases unmatched. The CDR3 covers 16 residues. Germline CDR1 SGHNT, CDR2 YENEEA.

This rearrangement joins TRBV6-6 to TRBJ1-1; the D is unclear. This CDR3 is built from 14 residues. CDR1 and CDR2 from the germline V gene are MNHNY and SVGAGI (reference sequence). V lost 3 bases and J lost 5, with 13 bases in between. CDR3 sequence (DNA): TGTGCCAGCAGTTATATTGGACTTGGGACTGAAGCTTTCTTT. Protein sequence: CASSYIGLGTEAFF.

V usage is TRBV7-7 and J usage is TRBJ2-3; 8 bases agree with TRBD2. Germline assignment: CDR1 SSHAT and CDR2 FNYEAQ (reference sequence). V lost 1 base, J lost 1 base, and 1 base stayed unmatched. The CDR3 covers 15 residues. CDR3 sequence reads: CASSLGSGGTDTQYF. CDR3 nucleotides: TGTGCCAGCAGCTTAGGTAGCGGGGGCACAGATACGCAGTATTTT.

The chain carries TRBV2 and TRBJ1-4; no firm D call. The CDR3 is made up of 16 amino acids. V was trimmed by 2 bases and J by 0 bases, leaving 10 bases between them. CDR1 is SNHLY and CDR2 is FYNNEI in the germline V gene. The CDR3 spells CASSELRIATNEKLFF. The CDR3 coding sequence is TGTGCCAGCAGTGAACTCAGGATTGCAACTAATGAAAAACTGTTTTTT.

The gene calls are TRBV2 and TRBJ2-1, with 7 bases lining up with TRBD2. The length of the CDR3 is 15 residues. V lost 0 bases, J lost 9 bases, and 8 bases stayed unmatched. Germline V CDR1 and CDR2: SNHLY, FYNNEI. The CDR3 spells CASSEAGGPSGEQFF. The DNA of the CDR3 is TGTGCCAGCAGTGAAGCGGGAGGGCCCTCGGGTGAGCAGTTCTTC.

J is TRBJ1-2 and V is TRBV7-2; 7 nucleotides match TRBD1. The CDR3 runs 15 residues. The germline V gene encodes CDR1 SGHTA and CDR2 FQGNSA. J gave up 9 bases and V 0 bases, and 10 bases lay outside the gene matches. In DNA form, the CDR3 reads TGTGCCAGCAGCTTAGCGTCCACAGGGGCGGGAAGCTACACCTTC. Translation: CASSLASTGAGSYTF.

The rearrangement joins TRBV7-9 to TRBJ2-7, with TRBD1 matching over 7 bases. V lost 5 bases and J lost 7; bases outside the gene matches: 14. This CDR3 contains 15 residues. The V gene's germline CDR1 is SEHNR and CDR2 FQNEAQ (reference sequence). The CDR3 region is CASSPLTGSLREQYF. In nucleotides, the CDR3 is TGTGCCAGCAGCCCCCTGACAGGGTCCCTAAGAGAGCAGTACTTC.

The V call is TRBV20-1, the J call TRBJ2-5; tentatively, D is TRBD2 (6 bases). The J call may be incorrect, as the DNA end agrees better with TRBJ2-7. The CDR3 has 11 residues. Germline CDR1 reads DFQATT; CDR2 reads SNEGSKA (reference sequence). CDR3 in amino acids: CSARLASEQYF. The CDR3 region has the DNA TGCAGTGCTAGACTAGCGAGCGAGCAGTACTTC.

The J gene is TRBJ2-5, the V gene TRBV28; 10 bases fit TRBD1. V lost 6 bases to trimming and J lost 3 bases; unmatched junction nucleotides: 7. CDR1 and CDR2 (germline): MDHEN, SYDVKM. The CDR3 loop spans 15 amino acids. The CDR3 nucleotides read TGTGCCAGCAGGCGTGGGGGGACAGGGGAAGAGACCCAGTACTTC. Protein sequence: CASRRGGTGEETQYF.

The chain joins TRBV28 to TRBJ2-7, with 9 bases that match TRBD2. The CDR3 is 17 amino acids. The J segment lost 3 bases and the V segment lost 2 bases, leaving 11 bases of the junction unmatched. Germline-derived CDR1 and CDR2 are MDHEN and SYDVKM. The CDR3 bases are TGTGCCAGCAGTTTAGGGAGCCCGGTAGCGGGGGACTACGAGCAGTACTTC. The encoded protein is CASSLGSPVAGDYEQYF.

This chain connects TRBV2 to TRBJ2-7; TRBD1 agrees at 8 bases. In germline, CDR1 is SNHLY, CDR2 FYNNEI. V gave up 8 bases and J gave up 3 bases; unmatched junction bases: 6. The CDR3 consists of 13 residues. The CDR3 is CASPRDRSYEQYF. CDR3 sequence (DNA): TGTGCCAGCCCTCGGGACAGGAGCTACGAGCAGTACTTC.

This sequence joins TRBV7-8 and TRBJ2-1; 10 bases line up with TRBD1. The J segment lost 3 bases and the V segment lost 5 bases, leaving 4 bases of the junction unmatched. The CDR3 extends over 15 amino acids. Germline CDR1 and CDR2: SGHVS and FQNEAQ. The DNA of the CDR3 is TGTGCCAGCAGCCGGGACAGGGGTCTCTACAATGAGCAGTTCTTC. It specifies CASSRDRGLYNEQFF.

This clone was detected only once. Distinct nucleotide sequences in the sample also encode this CDR3. The chain has TRBV5-1 and TRBJ2-2, with D maybe TRBD1 (5 bases). The CDR3 totals 14 residues. CDR1 and CDR2 (germline): SGHRS, YFSETQ. V was cut by 2 bases and J by 0 bases, with 5 bases left in between. The CDR3 loop is CASSLGANTGELFF. CDR3 nucleotide sequence: TGCGCCAGCAGCTTAGGGGCGAACACCGGGGAGCTGTTTTTT.

V and J are TRBV7-6 and TRBJ2-5; 8 nucleotides agree with TRBD1. Unmatched junction bases numbered 6, after V lost 1 base and J lost 5 bases. Per germline, CDR1 SGHVS and CDR2 FNYEAQ. The CDR3 is 15 residues long. This CDR3 is CASSLGPGGEETQYF. As DNA, the CDR3 is TGTGCCAGCAGCTTAGGTCCAGGGGGCGAGGAGACCCAGTACTTC.

The chain combines TRBV7-2 with TRBJ2-1; 7 bases align to TRBD1. The CDR3 has 14 residues. V trimming: 4 bases; J trimming: 6 bases; junction bases outside the gene matches: 6. Germline V lookup: CDR1 SGHTA, CDR2 FQGNSA. The CDR3 region has the DNA TGTGCCAGCAGCTCCAGGACAGGAAGCAATGAGCAGTTCTTC. This sequence encodes CASSSRTGSNEQFF.

The chain joins TRBV7-7 to TRBJ2-1; 13 bases line up with TRBD2. The germline V gene encodes CDR1 SSHAT and CDR2 FNYEAQ (reference sequence). Trimming at V came to 5 bases and at J to 5 bases, leaving 9 bases not matched to a gene. This CDR3 spans 17 amino acids. The DNA of the CDR3 is TGTGCCAGCAGCCGCGCCGGAGGGACTAGCGGGAACAATGAGCAGTTCTTC. It specifies CASSRAGGTSGNNEQFF.

The V call is TRBV29-1, the J call TRBJ2-1, with D possibly matching TRBD2 (6 bases). V was pared by 3 bases and J by 4 bases, with 10 bases between. The CDR3 spans 13 residues. Germline V lookup: CDR1 SQVTM, CDR2 ANQGSEA. Here the CDR3 DNA reads TGCAGCGTTGAGCGGGGAACGTACAATGAGCAGTTCTTC. Protein product: CSVERGTYNEQFF.